This T cell receptor (beta chain) originates from a study of cytomegalovirus exposure and HLA in healthy donors. The primer mix had 60 Vbeta and 13 Jbeta primers. The protocol was immunoSEQ multiplex PCR, while the TCRdb copy is restricted to in-frame clones and leaves out a portion. The sample lists about 170,000 clones; around 81% were seen once. Concerning this clone itself: Its matching antigen is unknown.

Study-wide findings and caveats: Earlier analysis found most TCR beta V segments productive about 87% or about 30% of the time.

Trimming pared 5 bases from V and 7 bases from J, leaving 17 bases between. In germline, CDR1 is LNHDA, CDR2 SQIVND (reference sequence). CDR3 length: 15 residues. Sequenced material: PBMCs. This chain connects TRBV19 to TRBJ1-4; a possible D gene is TRBD1 (6 bases). The source of this sequence is a young woman in good health and CMV-seropositive. DNA of the CDR3: TGTGCCAGTAGTGGGCTTGGGGGCCTCGGTGAAAAACTGTTTTTT. It codes for CASSGLGGLGEKLFF.